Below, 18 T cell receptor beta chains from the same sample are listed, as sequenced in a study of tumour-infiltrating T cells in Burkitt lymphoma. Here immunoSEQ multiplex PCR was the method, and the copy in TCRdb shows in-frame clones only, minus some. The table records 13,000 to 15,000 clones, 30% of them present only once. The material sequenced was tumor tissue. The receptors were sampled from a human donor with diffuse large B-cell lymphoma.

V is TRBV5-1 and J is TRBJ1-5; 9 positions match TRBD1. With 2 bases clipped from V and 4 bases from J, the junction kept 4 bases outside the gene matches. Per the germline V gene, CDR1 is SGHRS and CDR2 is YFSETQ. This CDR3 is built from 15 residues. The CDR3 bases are TGCGCCAGCAGCTTAACAGGGGGCGGGAATCAGCCCCAGCATTTT. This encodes CASSLTGGGNQPQHF.

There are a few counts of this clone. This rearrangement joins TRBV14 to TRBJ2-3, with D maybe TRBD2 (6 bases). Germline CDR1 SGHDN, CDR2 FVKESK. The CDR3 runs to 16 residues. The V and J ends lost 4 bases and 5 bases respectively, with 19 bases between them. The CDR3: CASSRSQAGSRDTQYF. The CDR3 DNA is TGTGCCAGCAGCCGCAGTCAAGCGGGTAGTAGAGATACGCAGTATTTT.

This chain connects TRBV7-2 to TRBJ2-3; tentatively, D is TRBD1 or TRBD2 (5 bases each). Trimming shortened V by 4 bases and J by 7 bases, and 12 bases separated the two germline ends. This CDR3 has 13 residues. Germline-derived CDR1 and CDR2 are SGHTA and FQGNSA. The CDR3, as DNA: TGTGCCAGCAGCTCCTCCGAGGGGTATACGCAGTATTTT. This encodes CASSSSEGYTQYF.

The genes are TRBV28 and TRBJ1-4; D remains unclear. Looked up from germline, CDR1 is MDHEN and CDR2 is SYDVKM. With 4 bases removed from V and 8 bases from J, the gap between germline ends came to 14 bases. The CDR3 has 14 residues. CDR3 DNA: TGTGCCAGCAGTTCCCCAGCCGCCGGGGAAAAACTGTTTTTT. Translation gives CASSSPAAGEKLFF.

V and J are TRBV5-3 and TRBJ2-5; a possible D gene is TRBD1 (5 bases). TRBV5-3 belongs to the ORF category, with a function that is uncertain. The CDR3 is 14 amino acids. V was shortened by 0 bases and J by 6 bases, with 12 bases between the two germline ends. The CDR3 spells CARSLERGVKTQYF. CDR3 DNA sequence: TGTGCCAGAAGCTTGGAAAGGGGTGTGAAGACCCAGTACTTC.

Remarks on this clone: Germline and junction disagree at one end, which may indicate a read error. CDR3 in DNA: TGTGCCAGCAGAACCCCAGGGCTGACGTATGGCTACACCTTT. It translates to CASRTPGLTYGYTF. The V and J genes are TRBV28 and TRBJ1-2; a possible D gene is TRBD1 (5 bases). Germline V gives CDR1 MDHEN, CDR2 SYDVKM. CDR3 length: 14 amino acids.

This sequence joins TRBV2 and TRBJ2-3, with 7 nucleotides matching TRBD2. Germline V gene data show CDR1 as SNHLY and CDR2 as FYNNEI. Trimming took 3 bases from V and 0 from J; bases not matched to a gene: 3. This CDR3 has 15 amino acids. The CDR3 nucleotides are TGTGCCAGCAGTGAGCTAGCGGTTAGCACAGATACGCAGTATTTT. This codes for CASSELAVSTDTQYF.

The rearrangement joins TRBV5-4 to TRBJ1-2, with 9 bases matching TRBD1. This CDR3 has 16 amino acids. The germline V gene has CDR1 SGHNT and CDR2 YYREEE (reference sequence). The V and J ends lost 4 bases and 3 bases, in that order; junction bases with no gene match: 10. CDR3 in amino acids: CASSPPTGQGHYGYTF. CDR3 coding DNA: TGTGCCAGCAGCCCCCCAACGGGACAGGGTCACTATGGCTACACCTTC. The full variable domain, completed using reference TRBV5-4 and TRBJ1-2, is ETGVTQSPTHLIKTRGQQVTLRCSSQSGHNTVSWYQQALGQGPQFIFQYYREEENGRGNFPPRFSGLQFPNYSSELNVNALELDDSALYLCASSPPTGQGHYGYTFGSGTRLTVV.

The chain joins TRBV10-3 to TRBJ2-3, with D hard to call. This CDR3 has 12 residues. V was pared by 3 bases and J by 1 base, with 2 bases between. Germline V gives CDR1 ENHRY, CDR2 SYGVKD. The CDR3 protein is CAISDGTDTQYF. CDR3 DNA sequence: TGTGCCATCAGTGACGGCACAGATACGCAGTATTTT.

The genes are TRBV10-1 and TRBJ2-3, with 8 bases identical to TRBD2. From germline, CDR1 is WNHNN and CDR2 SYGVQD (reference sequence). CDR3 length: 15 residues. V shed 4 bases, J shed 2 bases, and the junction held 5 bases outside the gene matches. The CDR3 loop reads CASSAASGFTDTQYF. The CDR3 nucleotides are TGCGCCAGCAGTGCGGCTAGCGGGTTCACAGATACGCAGTATTTT.

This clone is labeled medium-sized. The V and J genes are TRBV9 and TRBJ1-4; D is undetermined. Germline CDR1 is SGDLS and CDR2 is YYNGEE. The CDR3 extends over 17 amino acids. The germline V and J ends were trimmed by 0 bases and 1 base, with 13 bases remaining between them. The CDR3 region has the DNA TGTGCCAGCAGCGTAGCCCCCGCGGAGGAAACTAATGAAAAACTGTTTTTT. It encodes CASSVAPAEETNEKLFF.

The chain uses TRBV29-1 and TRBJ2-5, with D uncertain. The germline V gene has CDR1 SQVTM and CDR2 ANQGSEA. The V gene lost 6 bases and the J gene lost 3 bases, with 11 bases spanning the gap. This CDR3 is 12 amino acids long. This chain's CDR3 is CSVQLLEETQYF. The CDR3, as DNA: TGCAGCGTCCAACTCCTTGAAGAGACCCAGTACTTC. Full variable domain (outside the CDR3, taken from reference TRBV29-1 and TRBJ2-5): SAVISQKPSRDICQRGTSLTIQCQVDSQVTMMFWYRQQPGQSLTLIATANQGSEATYESGFVIDKFPISRPNLTFSTLTVSNMSPEDSSIYLCSVQLLEETQYFGPGTRLLVL.

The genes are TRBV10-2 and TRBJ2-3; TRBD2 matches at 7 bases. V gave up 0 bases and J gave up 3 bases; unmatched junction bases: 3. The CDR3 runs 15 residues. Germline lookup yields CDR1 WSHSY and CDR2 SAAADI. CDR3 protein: CASSESSGDTDTQYF. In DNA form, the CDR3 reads TGCGCCAGCAGTGAGTCGAGCGGGGATACAGATACGCAGTATTTT.

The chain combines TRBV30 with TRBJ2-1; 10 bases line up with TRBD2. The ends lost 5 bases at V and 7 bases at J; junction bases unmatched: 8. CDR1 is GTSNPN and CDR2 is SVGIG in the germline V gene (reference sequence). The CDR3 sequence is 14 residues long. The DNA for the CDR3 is TGTGCCTGGGGCCTAGCGGGAGAATTTAATGAGCAGTTCTTC. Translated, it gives CAWGLAGEFNEQFF.

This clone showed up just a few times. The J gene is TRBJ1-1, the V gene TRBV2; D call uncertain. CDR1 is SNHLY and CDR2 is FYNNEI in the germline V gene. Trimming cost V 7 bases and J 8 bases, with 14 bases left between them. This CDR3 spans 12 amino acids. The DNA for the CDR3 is TGTGCCAGCATCCCGGACCTAGGGGAAGCTTTCTTT. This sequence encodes CASIPDLGEAFF.

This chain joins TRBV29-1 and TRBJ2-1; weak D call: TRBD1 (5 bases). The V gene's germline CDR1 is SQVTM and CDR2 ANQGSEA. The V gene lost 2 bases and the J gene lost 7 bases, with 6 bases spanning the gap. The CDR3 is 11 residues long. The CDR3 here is CSVERGNEQFF. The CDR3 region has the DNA TGCAGCGTTGAAAGGGGAAATGAGCAGTTCTTC.

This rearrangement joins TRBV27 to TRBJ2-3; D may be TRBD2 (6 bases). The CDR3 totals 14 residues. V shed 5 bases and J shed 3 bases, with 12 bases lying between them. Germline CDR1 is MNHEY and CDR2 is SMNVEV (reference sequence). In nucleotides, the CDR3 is TGTGCCAGCAGTCCGGGAGTGGTAACAGATACGCAGTATTTT. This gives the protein CASSPGVVTDTQYF.

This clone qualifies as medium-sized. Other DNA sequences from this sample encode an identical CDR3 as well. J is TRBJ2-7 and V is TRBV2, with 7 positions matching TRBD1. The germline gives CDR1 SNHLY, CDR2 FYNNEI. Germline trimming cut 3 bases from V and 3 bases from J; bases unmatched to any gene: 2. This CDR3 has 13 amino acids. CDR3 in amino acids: CASSERQGYEQYF. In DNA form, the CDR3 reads TGTGCCAGCAGTGAGAGACAGGGCTACGAGCAGTACTTC.